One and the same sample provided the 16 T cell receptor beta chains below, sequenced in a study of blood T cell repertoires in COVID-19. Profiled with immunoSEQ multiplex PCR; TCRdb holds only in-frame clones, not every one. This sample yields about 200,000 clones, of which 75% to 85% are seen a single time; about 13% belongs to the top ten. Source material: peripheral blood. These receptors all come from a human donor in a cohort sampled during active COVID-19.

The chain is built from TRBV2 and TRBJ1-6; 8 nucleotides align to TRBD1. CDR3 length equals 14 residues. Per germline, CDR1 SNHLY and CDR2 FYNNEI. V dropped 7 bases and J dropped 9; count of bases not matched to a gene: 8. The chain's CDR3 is CASIDRTGTSPLHF. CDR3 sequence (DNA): TGTGCCAGCATCGATCGGACAGGGACTTCACCCCTCCACTTT.

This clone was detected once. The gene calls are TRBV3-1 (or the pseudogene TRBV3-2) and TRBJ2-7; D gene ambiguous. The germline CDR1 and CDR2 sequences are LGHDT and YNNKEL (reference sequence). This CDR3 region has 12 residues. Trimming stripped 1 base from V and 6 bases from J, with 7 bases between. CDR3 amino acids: CASSQALSEQYF. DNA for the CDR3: TGTGCCAGCAGCCAAGCCCTCTCCGAGCAGTACTTC.

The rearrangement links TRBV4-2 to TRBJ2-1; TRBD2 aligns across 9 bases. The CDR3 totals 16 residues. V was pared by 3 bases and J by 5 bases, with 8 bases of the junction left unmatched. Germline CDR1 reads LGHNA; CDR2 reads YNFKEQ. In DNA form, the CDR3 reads TGTGCCAGCAGCCACTATTCTAGCGGGATAAACAATGAGCAGTTCTTC. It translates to CASSHYSSGINNEQFF.

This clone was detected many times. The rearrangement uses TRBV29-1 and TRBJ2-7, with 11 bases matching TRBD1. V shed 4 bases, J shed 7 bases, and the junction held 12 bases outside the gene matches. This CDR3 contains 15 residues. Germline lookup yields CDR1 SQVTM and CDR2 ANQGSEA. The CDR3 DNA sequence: TGCAGCGTTGTTAGATCCGGACAGGGGGCACGAGAGCAGTACTTC. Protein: CSVVRSGQGAREQYF.

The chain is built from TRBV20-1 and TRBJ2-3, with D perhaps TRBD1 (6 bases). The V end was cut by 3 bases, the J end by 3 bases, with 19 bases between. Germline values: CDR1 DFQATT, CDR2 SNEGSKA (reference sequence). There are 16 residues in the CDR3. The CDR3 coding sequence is TGCAGTGCTAGTCTTTTTGGGGGCGTGATGACAGATACGCAGTATTTT. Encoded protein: CSASLFGGVMTDTQYF.

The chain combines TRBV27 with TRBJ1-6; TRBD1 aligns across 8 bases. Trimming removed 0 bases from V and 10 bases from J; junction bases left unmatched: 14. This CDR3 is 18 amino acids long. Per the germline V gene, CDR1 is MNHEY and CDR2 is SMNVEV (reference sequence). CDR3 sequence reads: CASSLSRPGQGANSPLHF. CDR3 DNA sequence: TGTGCCAGCAGTTTATCCCGCCCTGGACAGGGTGCGAACTCACCCCTCCACTTT.

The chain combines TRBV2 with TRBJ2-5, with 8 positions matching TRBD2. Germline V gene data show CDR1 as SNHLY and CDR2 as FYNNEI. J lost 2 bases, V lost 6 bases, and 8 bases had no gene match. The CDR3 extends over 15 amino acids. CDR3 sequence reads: CASRLERGSQETQYF. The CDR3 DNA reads TGTGCCAGCAGGTTAGAGCGGGGGAGTCAAGAGACCCAGTACTTC.

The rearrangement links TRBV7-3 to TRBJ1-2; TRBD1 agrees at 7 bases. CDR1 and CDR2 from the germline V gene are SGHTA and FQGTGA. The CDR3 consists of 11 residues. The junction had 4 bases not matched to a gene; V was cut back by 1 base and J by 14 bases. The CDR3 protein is CASSLRDRITF. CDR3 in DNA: TGTGCCAGCAGCTTAAGGGACAGAATAACCTTC.

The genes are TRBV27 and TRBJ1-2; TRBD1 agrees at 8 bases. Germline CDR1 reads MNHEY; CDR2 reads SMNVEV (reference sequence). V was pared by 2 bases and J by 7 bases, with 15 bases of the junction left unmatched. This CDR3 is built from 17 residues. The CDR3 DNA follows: TGTGCCAGCAGTTTAGGGGGCCCCGACAGGGGTGCAAGTGGCTACACCTTC. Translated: CASSLGGPDRGASGYTF.

This CDR3 is CASSIGAQGSETQYF. CDR3 sequence (DNA): TGTGCCAGTAGTATAGGGGCCCAGGGATCAGAGACCCAGTACTTC. The chain recombines TRBV19 with TRBJ2-5, with TRBD1 as a possible D gene (5 bases). The germline gives CDR1 LNHDA, CDR2 SQIVND (reference sequence). V gave up 1 base and J gave up 4 bases, with 13 bases separating them. This CDR3 contains 15 residues.

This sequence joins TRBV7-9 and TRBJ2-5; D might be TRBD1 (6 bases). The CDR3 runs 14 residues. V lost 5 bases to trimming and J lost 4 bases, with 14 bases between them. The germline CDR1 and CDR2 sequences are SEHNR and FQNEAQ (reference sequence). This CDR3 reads CASSAPGAGETQYF. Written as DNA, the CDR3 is TGTGCCAGCAGCGCACCAGGGGCGGGAGAGACCCAGTACTTC.

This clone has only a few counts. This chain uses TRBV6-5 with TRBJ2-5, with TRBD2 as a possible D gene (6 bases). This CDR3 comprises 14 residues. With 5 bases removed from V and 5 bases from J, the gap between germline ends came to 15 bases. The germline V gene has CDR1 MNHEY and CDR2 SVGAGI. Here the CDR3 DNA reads TGTGCCAGCAGTCCCCTACTTGGGACTGAGACCCAGTACTTC. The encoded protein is CASSPLLGTETQYF.

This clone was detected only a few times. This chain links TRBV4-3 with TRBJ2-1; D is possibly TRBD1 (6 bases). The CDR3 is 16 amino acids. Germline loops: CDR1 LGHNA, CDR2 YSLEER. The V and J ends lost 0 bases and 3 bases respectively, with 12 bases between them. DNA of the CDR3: TGCGCCAGCAGCCAAGATCAGGGGATAGGCTACAATGAGCAGTTCTTC. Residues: CASSQDQGIGYNEQFF.

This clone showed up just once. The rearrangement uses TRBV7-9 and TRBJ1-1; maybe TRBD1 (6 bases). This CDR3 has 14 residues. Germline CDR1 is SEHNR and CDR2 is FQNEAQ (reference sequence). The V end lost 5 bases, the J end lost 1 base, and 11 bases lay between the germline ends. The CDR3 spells CASSLGQQNTEAFF. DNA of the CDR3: TGTGCCAGCAGCCTCGGACAGCAGAACACTGAAGCTTTCTTT.

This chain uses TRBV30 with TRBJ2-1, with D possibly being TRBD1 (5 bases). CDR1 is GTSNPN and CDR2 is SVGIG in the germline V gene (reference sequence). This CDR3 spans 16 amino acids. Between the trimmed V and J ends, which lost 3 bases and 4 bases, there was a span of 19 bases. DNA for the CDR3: TGTGCCTGGAGAGGAGCCCAGGGCTTTCCTTACAATGAGCAGTTCTTC. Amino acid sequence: CAWRGAQGFPYNEQFF.

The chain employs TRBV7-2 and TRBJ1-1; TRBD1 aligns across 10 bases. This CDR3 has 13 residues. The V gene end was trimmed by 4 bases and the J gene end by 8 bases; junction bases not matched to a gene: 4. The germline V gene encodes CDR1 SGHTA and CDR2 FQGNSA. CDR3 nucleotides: TGTGCCAGCAGCTGGGGACAGGGGACCGAAGCTTTCTTT. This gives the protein CASSWGQGTEAFF.